These 14 T cell receptor beta chains were sequenced from one sample in a study of post-analysis software for immune sequencing data. General observations from the study: Five TRBV segments were significantly more frequent in patients than in controls. TRBV5-6, TRBV5-1 and TRBV20-1 were among these segments.

The antigens these receptors bind are not known. Every TCR beta cDNA library bore unique molecular identifiers. Each CDR3 protein is one row after TCRdb ran MiXCR on the PCR reads. The sample has hundreds of thousands of distinct CDR3 sequences; 59% are singletons. The sample taken for sequencing was blood. These receptors all come from a girl aged 2 to 10 with multiple sclerosis.

In this sample, this clonotype turned up once. The chain uses TRBV20-1 and TRBJ2-1; no firm D call. Germline loops: CDR1 DFQATT, CDR2 SNEGSKA (reference sequence). The CDR3 has 11 amino acids. Between the trimmed V and J ends, which lost 2 bases and 8 bases, there was a span of 7 bases. The CDR3 sequence is CSARNGDEQFF. DNA for the CDR3: TGCAGTGCTAGAAATGGGGATGAGCAGTTCTTC.

This chain joins TRBV15 and TRBJ2-5; D gene ambiguous. V lost 0 bases and J lost 0, with 5 bases in between. Per the germline V gene, CDR1 is LNHNV and CDR2 is YYDKDF (reference sequence). The length of the CDR3 is 14 residues. CDR3 nucleotide sequence: TGTGCCACCAGCAGAGACGAGTACCAAGAGACCCAGTACTTC. It encodes CATSRDEYQETQYF.

This rearrangement joins TRBV10-3 to TRBJ2-1; TRBD1 aligns across 7 bases. CDR3 length equals 14 residues. With 2 bases clipped from V and 12 bases from J, the junction kept 10 bases outside the gene matches. The germline gives CDR1 ENHRY, CDR2 SYGVKD. Written as DNA, the CDR3 is TGTGCCATCAGTGAGCGCCAGGGGGAAGGGTTGCAGTTCTTC. Translation: CAISERQGEGLQFF.

This clonotype appeared a single time. V usage is TRBV11-2 and J usage is TRBJ2-1; 12 bases agree with TRBD2. V lost 5 bases to trimming and J lost 0 bases; unmatched junction nucleotides: 8. The CDR3 loop spans 18 amino acids. Germline CDR1 is SGHAT and CDR2 is FQNNGV. CDR3 protein: CASSLRTSGTPSYNEQFF. The CDR3 DNA reads TGTGCCAGCAGCCTCCGGACTAGCGGGACGCCCTCCTACAATGAGCAGTTCTTC. The full variable domain, with the rest looked up from reference TRBV11-2 and TRBJ2-1, is EAGVAQSPRYKIIEKRQSVAFWCNPISGHATLYWYQQILGQGPKLLIQFQNNGVVDDSQLPKDRFSAERLKGVDSTLKIQPAKLEDSAVYLCASSLRTSGTPSYNEQFFGPGTRLTVL.

The CDR3 here is CASSTGTDTDTQYF. In nucleotides, the CDR3 is TGTGCCAGCAGCACCGGGACCGACACAGATACGCAGTATTTT. The chain joins TRBV12-3 or TRBV12-4 to TRBJ2-3; either TRBD1 or TRBD2 may supply D (5 bases each). Trimming took off 6 bases at V and 2 bases at J, with 12 bases between the two ends. The CDR3 has 14 residues.

This chain connects TRBV5-5 to TRBJ2-1; D gene ambiguous. Germline V gene lookup returns CDR1 SGHKS and CDR2 YYEKEE (reference sequence). CDR3 size: 15 residues. Trimming took off 0 bases at V and 9 bases at J, with 16 bases between the two ends. The CDR3 nucleotides are TGTGCCAGCAGCTTGGGGGTGGTAGAGCCCGGTGAGCAGTTCTTC. As protein: CASSLGVVEPGEQFF.

The V and J genes are TRBV5-1 and TRBJ2-1; D tentatively reads TRBD1 or TRBD2 (6 bases each). Per the germline V gene, CDR1 is SGHRS and CDR2 is YFSETQ. Trimming cost V 1 base and J 3 bases, with 11 bases left between them. The CDR3 has 15 amino acids. The CDR3 DNA reads TGCGCCAGCAGCTTGTTAAGGGGGGACTACAATGAGCAGTTCTTC. Amino acid sequence: CASSLLRGDYNEQFF.

The CDR3 bases are TGTGCCAGTAGGCCCCCAAACAATGAGCAGTTCTTC. Encoded protein: CASRPPNNEQFF. The chain joins TRBV19 to TRBJ2-1, with unresolved D. Trimming took 6 bases from V and 5 from J, leaving 8 bases between them. Germline V gene sequence: CDR1 LNHDA, CDR2 SQIVND (reference sequence). The CDR3 contains 12 residues.

This chain connects TRBV20-1 to TRBJ2-7; D tentatively fits TRBD1 or TRBD2 (5 bases each). V shed 2 bases and J shed 4 bases, with 9 bases lying between them. CDR1 and CDR2 from the germline V gene are DFQATT and SNEGSKA (reference sequence). This CDR3 is 12 amino acids long. The DNA for the CDR3 is TGCAGTGCTAGACGGGACGGATACGAGCAGTACTTC. Translation: CSARRDGYEQYF.

The gene calls are TRBV20-1 and TRBJ1-1; D gene ambiguous. The germline CDR1 and CDR2 sequences are DFQATT and SNEGSKA (reference sequence). The V and J ends lost 2 bases and 1 base respectively, with 11 bases between them. CDR3 length: 14 residues. This chain's CDR3 is CSARPEGPNTEAFF. For the CDR3, the DNA is TGCAGTGCTAGACCGGAGGGCCCGAACACTGAAGCTTTCTTT.

This clonotype was seen just once. V usage is TRBV7-8 and J usage is TRBJ2-4, with 7 bases lining up with TRBD2. Germline trimming cut 5 bases from V and 8 bases from J; bases unmatched to any gene: 9. CDR1 SGHVS and CDR2 FQNEAQ come from the germline V gene. The CDR3 consists of 14 residues. The CDR3, as DNA: TGTGCCAGCAGCCGTGTCGGGGGGAGAGACATTCAGTACTTC. The encoded protein is CASSRVGGRDIQYF.

The chain is built from TRBV20-1 and TRBJ2-1, with 10 bases lining up with TRBD2. Germline CDR1 and CDR2: DFQATT and SNEGSKA (reference sequence). This CDR3 is 16 amino acids long. J was trimmed by 2 bases and V by 0 bases; bases with no gene match: 4. CDR3 amino acids: CSARELAGNTYNEQFF. The CDR3 DNA follows: TGCAGTGCTAGAGAACTAGCGGGAAACACCTACAATGAGCAGTTCTTC.

The rearrangement joins TRBV5-1 to TRBJ2-7; 8 bases align to TRBD2. The V segment lost 4 bases and the J segment 2 bases; nucleotides outside the gene matches: 5. The germline gives CDR1 SGHRS, CDR2 YFSETQ. CDR3 length equals 14 residues. The CDR3 DNA follows: TGCGCCAGCAGCGAGGGACTAGTTGCCTACGAGCAGTACTTC. As protein: CASSEGLVAYEQYF.

The chain carries TRBV29-1 and TRBJ2-1; no definite D call. Germline V gene lookup returns CDR1 SQVTM and CDR2 ANQGSEA. The length of the CDR3 is 15 residues. Trimming left V 0 bases short and J 2 bases short, with 11 bases between. In DNA form, the CDR3 reads TGCAGCGTTGAAGACGGACCAAGAACCTACAATGAGCAGTTCTTC. Translating it yields CSVEDGPRTYNEQFF.